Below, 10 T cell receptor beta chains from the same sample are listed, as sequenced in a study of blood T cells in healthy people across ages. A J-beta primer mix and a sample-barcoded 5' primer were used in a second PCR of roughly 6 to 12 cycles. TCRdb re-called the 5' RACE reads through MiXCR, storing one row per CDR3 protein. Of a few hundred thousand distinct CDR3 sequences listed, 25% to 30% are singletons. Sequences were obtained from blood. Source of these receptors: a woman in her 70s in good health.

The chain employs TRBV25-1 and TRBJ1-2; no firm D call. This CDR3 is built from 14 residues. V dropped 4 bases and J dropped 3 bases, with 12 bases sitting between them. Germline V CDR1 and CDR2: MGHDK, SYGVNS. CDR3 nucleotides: TGTGCCAGCAGTGGAGAAGACCGCGACTATGGCTACACCTTC. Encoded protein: CASSGEDRDYGYTF.

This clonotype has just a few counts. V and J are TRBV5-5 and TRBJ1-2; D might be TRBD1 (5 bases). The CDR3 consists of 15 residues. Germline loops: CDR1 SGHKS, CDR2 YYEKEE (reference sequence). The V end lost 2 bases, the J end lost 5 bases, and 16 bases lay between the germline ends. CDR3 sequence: CASSLLPETDYGYTF. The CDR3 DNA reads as TGTGCCAGCAGCTTACTCCCAGAGACAGATTATGGCTACACCTTC.

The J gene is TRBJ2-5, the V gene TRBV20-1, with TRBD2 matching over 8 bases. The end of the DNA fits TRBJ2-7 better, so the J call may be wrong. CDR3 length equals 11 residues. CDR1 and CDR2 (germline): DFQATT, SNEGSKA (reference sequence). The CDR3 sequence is CSAGTRYEQYF. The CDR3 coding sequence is TGCAGTGCGGGGACTAGGTACGAGCAGTACTTC.

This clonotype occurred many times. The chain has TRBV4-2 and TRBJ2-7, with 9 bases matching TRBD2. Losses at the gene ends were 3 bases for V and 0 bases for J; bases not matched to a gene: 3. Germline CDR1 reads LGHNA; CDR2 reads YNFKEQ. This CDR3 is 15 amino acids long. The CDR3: CASSQTSGNSYEQYF. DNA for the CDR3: TGTGCCAGCAGCCAGACTAGCGGCAACTCCTACGAGCAGTACTTC.

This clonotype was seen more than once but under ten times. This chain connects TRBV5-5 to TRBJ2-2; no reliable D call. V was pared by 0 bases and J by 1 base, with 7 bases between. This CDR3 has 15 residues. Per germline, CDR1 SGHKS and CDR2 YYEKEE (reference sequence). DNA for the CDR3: TGTGCCAGCAGCTTGGAAGCCTTGAACACCGGGGAGCTGTTTTTT. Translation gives CASSLEALNTGELFF. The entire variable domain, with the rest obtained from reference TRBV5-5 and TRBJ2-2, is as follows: DAGVTQSPTHLIKTRGQQVTLRCSPISGHKSVSWYQQVLGQGPQFIFQYYEKEERGRGNFPDRFSARQFPNYSSELNVNALLLGDSALYLCASSLEALNTGELFFGEGSRLTVL.

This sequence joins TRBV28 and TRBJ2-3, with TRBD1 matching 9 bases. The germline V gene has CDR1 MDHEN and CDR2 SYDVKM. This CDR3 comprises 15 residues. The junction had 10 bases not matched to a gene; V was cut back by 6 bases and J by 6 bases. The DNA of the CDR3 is TGTGCCAGCAGCCACCCGGGACAGGGAGGGGATACGCAGTATTTT. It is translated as CASSHPGQGGDTQYF.

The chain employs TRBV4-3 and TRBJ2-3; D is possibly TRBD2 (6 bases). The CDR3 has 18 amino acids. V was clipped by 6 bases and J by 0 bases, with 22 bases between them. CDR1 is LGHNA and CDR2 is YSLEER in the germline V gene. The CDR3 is CASRPGLRTTQSTDTQYF. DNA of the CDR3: TGCGCCAGCAGACCGGGACTCCGGACCACTCAAAGCACAGATACGCAGTATTTT.

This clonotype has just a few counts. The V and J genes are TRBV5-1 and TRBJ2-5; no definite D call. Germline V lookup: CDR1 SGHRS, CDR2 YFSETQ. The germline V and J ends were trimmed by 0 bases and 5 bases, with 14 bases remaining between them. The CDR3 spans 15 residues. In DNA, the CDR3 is TGCGCCAGCAGCTTGGCCAGGTTGTTCGGCGAGACCCAGTACTTC. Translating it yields CASSLARLFGETQYF.

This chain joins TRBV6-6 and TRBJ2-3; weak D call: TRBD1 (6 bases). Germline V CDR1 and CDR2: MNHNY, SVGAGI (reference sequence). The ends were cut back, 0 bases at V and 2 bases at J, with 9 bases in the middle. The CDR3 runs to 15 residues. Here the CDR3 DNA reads TGTGCCAGCAGTTACTCTGCAGGGGCCACAGATACGCAGTATTTT. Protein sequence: CASSYSAGATDTQYF.

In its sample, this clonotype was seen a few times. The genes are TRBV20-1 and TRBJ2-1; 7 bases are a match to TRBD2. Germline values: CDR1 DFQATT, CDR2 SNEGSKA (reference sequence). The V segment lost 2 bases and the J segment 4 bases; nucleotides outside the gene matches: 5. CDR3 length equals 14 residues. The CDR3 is CSARSGANYNEQFF. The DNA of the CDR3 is TGCAGTGCTAGAAGCGGGGCTAATTACAATGAGCAGTTCTTC.